This T cell receptor beta chain came from a study of shared clonotypes between healthy human individuals. The study's findings and limits: The diversity represented, both genetic and in exposure history, was limited by few donors.

A CD45RA-negative memory subset and a CD45RA+ naive subset were separated from the CD4+ cells. As handled by the study authors: ImmunoSEQ gave junction-only sequences without quality scores, so filtering differed. Clones were read by immunoSEQ multiplex PCR, and TCRdb kept only the in-frame ones, dropping some. V, J and clone size reflect that table, while D and trimming were determined from the DNA. Counted here are roughly 1,100,000 clones, around 75% occurring once; the ten biggest clones make up roughly 1.5%. In regard to this clone: Its antigen is not identified.

The CDR3 loop spans 15 amino acids. The V and J ends lost 2 bases and 13 bases respectively, with 18 bases between them. CDR1 is SEHNR and CDR2 is FQNEAQ in the germline V gene (reference sequence). This chain joins TRBV7-9 and TRBJ1-6, with TRBD1 as a possible D gene (5 bases). The sample consisted of memory CD4+ T cells sorted from blood. The subset: CD45RA-negative fraction. The TCR sequence derives from a man between 18 and 29 years old in good health. CDR3 loop: CASSLSGTPEIPLHF. CDR3 sequence (DNA): TGTGCCAGCAGCTTATCCGGGACCCCGGAGATCCCCCTCCACTTT.